A single sample gave rise to the 17 T cell receptor beta chains below, sequenced in a study of PD-1 blockade in classical Hodgkin lymphoma. Time point defined: cycle 4 day 1 (C4D1), after 6 weeks of nivolumab. With no exception, relapse followed autologous stem cell transplantation in all patients, and brentuximab vedotin exposure varied. TCRdb keeps only in-frame clones here, not all; method: immunoSEQ multiplex PCR. This sample has tens of thousands of clones; around nine tenths occur once, and the top ten carry around 6.5%. The sequences come from peripheral blood mononuclear cells (PBMCs), collected before the fourth cycle of nivolumab. The source of these receptors is a human donor with classical Hodgkin lymphoma.

The rearrangement links TRBV19 to TRBJ2-1, with TRBD2 matching over 11 bases. Looked up from germline, CDR1 is LNHDA and CDR2 is SQIVND (reference sequence). The CDR3 runs to 15 residues. V gave up 5 bases and J gave up 6 bases; unmatched junction bases: 6. The chain's CDR3 is CASSPRTSGFNEQFF. The DNA for the CDR3 is TGTGCCAGTAGTCCTCGGACTAGCGGGTTCAATGAGCAGTTCTTC.

The rearrangement links TRBV29-1 to TRBJ1-1; tentatively, D is TRBD1 (6 bases). From germline, CDR1 is SQVTM and CDR2 ANQGSEA. The CDR3 length is 13 residues. V was clipped by 4 bases and J by 0 bases, with 9 bases between them. The CDR3 reads CSVGGGMNTEAFF. CDR3 bases: TGCAGCGTTGGGGGGGGCATGAACACTGAAGCTTTCTTT.

The rearrangement uses TRBV7-2 and TRBJ2-7; D is ambiguous. V lost 5 bases to trimming and J lost 4 bases, with 15 bases between them. From germline, CDR1 is SGHTA and CDR2 FQGNSA. There are 14 residues in the CDR3. The CDR3 region is CASSAGSKRYEQYF. CDR3 DNA sequence: TGTGCCAGCAGCGCCGGGTCGAAGAGGTACGAGCAGTACTTC.

The chain employs TRBV6-1 and TRBJ2-1; 8 positions agree with TRBD1. Trimming removed 4 bases from V and 3 bases from J; junction bases left unmatched: 5. The CDR3 sequence is 15 residues long. CDR1 is MNHNS, CDR2 SASEGT, per germline. CDR3: CASSVLTGGYNEQFF. The CDR3 bases are TGTGCCAGCAGTGTCCTAACAGGGGGCTACAATGAGCAGTTCTTC.

The V and J genes are TRBV5-4 and TRBJ1-6; TRBD1 aligns across 10 bases. The CDR3 has 15 amino acids. The V gene end was trimmed by 0 bases and the J gene end by 9 bases; junction bases not matched to a gene: 3. Germline loops: CDR1 SGHNT, CDR2 YYREEE (reference sequence). DNA of the CDR3: TGTGCCAGCAGCTTGGGGACAGGGGGAAGTTCACCCCTCCACTTT. It encodes CASSLGTGGSSPLHF.

The chain recombines TRBV4-3 with TRBJ2-6; D not resolved. The V gene lost 0 bases and the J gene lost 1 base, with 7 bases spanning the gap. The CDR3 runs to 16 residues. CDR1 is LGHNA and CDR2 is YSLEER in the germline V gene. The CDR3 region has the DNA TGCGCCAGCAGCCAAGAGTTTTCATCTGGGGCCAACGTCCTGACTTTC. Translated, it gives CASSQEFSSGANVLTF.

Written as DNA, the CDR3 is TGTGCCAGCAGTCCCCTGACACGTAGGTCCTACGAGCAGTACTTC. It translates to CASSPLTRRSYEQYF. The chain couples TRBV27 to TRBJ2-7; unclear D gene. The V end was cut by 5 bases, the J end by 1 base, with 15 bases between. Germline V gives CDR1 MNHEY, CDR2 SMNVEV (reference sequence). CDR3 size: 15 residues.

V usage is TRBV10-3 and J usage is TRBJ1-2; TRBD1 is a possible D gene (6 bases). Looked up from germline, CDR1 is ENHRY and CDR2 is SYGVKD. Trimming left V 0 bases short and J 7 bases short, with 18 bases between. CDR3 length: 16 residues. The DNA of the CDR3 is TGTGCCATCAGTGAGTCGTACAGGGCGGGAAGTGGTGGCTACACCTTC. Amino acid sequence: CAISESYRAGSGGYTF.

The rearrangement joins TRBV4-3 to TRBJ2-7; tentative D call: TRBD1 (6 bases). Germline CDR1 is LGHNA and CDR2 is YSLEER. Deletions cut 1 base from V and 6 bases from J, with 10 bases between. The CDR3 length is 13 residues. DNA of the CDR3: TGCGCCAGCAGCCAAGGTGTCAGGGGCGAGCAGTACTTC. Its protein product is CASSQGVRGEQYF.

The rearrangement uses TRBV27 and TRBJ1-2, with 8 bases matching TRBD1. With 5 bases clipped from V and 4 bases from J, the junction kept 9 bases outside the gene matches. The germline V gene has CDR1 MNHEY and CDR2 SMNVEV (reference sequence). This CDR3 is 15 amino acids long. The CDR3 nucleotides are TGTGCCAGCAGTCACCGACAGGGGAGCAGCTATGGCTACACCTTC. This gives the protein CASSHRQGSSYGYTF.

The chain has TRBV29-1 and TRBJ2-7; TRBD1 matches at 8 bases. The CDR3 is 12 amino acids. The germline V gene encodes CDR1 SQVTM and CDR2 ANQGSEA. V lost 5 bases, J lost 6 bases, and 6 bases stayed unmatched. The CDR3 loop is CSVRRGLGEQYF. CDR3 nucleotide sequence: TGCAGCGTTCGCAGGGGGCTGGGCGAGCAGTACTTC.

The V and J genes are TRBV28 and TRBJ2-4; 7 bases map to TRBD1. Germline values: CDR1 MDHEN, CDR2 SYDVKM. Trimming took 5 bases from V and 6 from J; bases not matched to a gene: 4. The CDR3 totals 13 residues. In DNA, the CDR3 is TGTGCCAGCAGTCCGGGACAGAGAAACATTCAGTACTTC. Encoded protein: CASSPGQRNIQYF.

This rearrangement joins TRBV29-1 to TRBJ2-1; TRBD1 or TRBD2 may be the D gene (7 bases each). The V gene lost 4 bases and the J gene lost 4 bases, with 14 bases spanning the gap. CDR3 length equals 14 residues. CDR1 is SQVTM and CDR2 is ANQGSEA in the germline V gene. CDR3 nucleotide sequence: TGCAGCGTTGCGGGGGGACAGAGATACAATGAGCAGTTCTTC. Amino acids: CSVAGGQRYNEQFF.

The chain recombines TRBV14 with TRBJ2-6; 8 nucleotides line up with TRBD1. Trimming at V came to 4 bases and at J to 1 base, leaving 6 bases not matched to a gene. In germline, CDR1 is SGHDN, CDR2 FVKESK. The CDR3 runs 17 residues. CDR3 nucleotides: TGTGCCAGCAGCCCCGACAGGGGCAATTCTGGGGCCAACGTCCTGACTTTC. Residues: CASSPDRGNSGANVLTF.

This chain links TRBV6-1 with TRBJ2-1, with D possibly being TRBD1 or TRBD2 (5 bases each). Between the trimmed V and J ends, which lost 4 bases and 9 bases, there was a span of 16 bases. CDR3 size: 14 residues. Germline V gene sequence: CDR1 MNHNS, CDR2 SASEGT. The CDR3 is CASSAEPRGGEQFF. CDR3 sequence (DNA): TGTGCCAGCAGTGCCGAGCCACGGGGCGGTGAGCAGTTCTTC.

V is TRBV7-8 and J is TRBJ2-7, with 9 bases matching TRBD1. Germline V gene sequence: CDR1 SGHVS, CDR2 FQNEAQ. The CDR3 totals 14 residues. Unmatched junction bases numbered 8, after V lost 4 bases and J lost 7 bases. In DNA form, the CDR3 reads TGTGCCAGCAGCTCCCCGGGACAGGGTTGGGAGCAGTACTTC. Protein: CASSSPGQGWEQYF.

The chain has TRBV5-6 and TRBJ2-1; the match to TRBD2 covers 11 bases. This CDR3 is 16 amino acids long. With 3 bases clipped from V and 2 bases from J, the junction kept 4 bases outside the gene matches. CDR1 is SGHDT, CDR2 YYEEEE, per germline. CDR3 residues: CASSSRLAGTYNEQFF. In DNA, the CDR3 is TGTGCCAGCAGCTCCCGACTAGCGGGAACCTACAATGAGCAGTTCTTC.